This TCR beta chain was captured in a study of cytomegalovirus exposure and HLA in healthy donors. Study-level points and caveats: The study recorded 164 TCR beta chains that were cytomegalovirus-associated. Despite most TCR sequences being rare, some public TCRs occurred in many donors.

Remarks on this clone: The antigen is unknown.

Primers included in the PCR were 60 Vbeta and 13 Jbeta primers. The authors' processing: A follow-up analysis tallied around 80 million unique TCR beta chains, roughly 11 million shared. TCRdb's table, derived via immunoSEQ multiplex PCR, lists solely in-frame clones and lacks some. For V, J and clone size, that table is used; D and trimming come from the DNA. In the table there are 150,000 to 250,000 clones, roughly four fifths of which are singletons. From germline, CDR1 is KGHSH and CDR2 LQKENI. V was pared by 3 bases and J by 6 bases, with 10 bases of the junction left unmatched. CDR3 length: 15 amino acids.

Sequenced material: PBMCs. The rearrangement joins TRBV18 to TRBJ2-7, with 8 bases matching TRBD1. This receptor was identified in a man between 25 and 39 years old in good health and CMV-seronegative. CDR3 sequence (DNA): TGTGCCAGCTCACCTCTGGGGACAGGAGCCTTCGAGCAGTACTTC. Encoded protein: CASSPLGTGAFEQYF.